This T cell receptor beta chain is drawn from a study of blood T cells in healthy people across ages (dated by TCRdb to 2015 to 2017). Context from the whole study: Template switching captured roughly one uniquely barcoded TCR beta cDNA molecule per two T cells in model experiments. The donors were split into four age groups: young (average 16 years), middle-aged (about 40), aged (roughly 68) and long-lived (approximately 80). The study measured age-related changes in TCR beta repertoire diversity using deep sequencing normalized with unique cDNA molecular identifiers. Donors of different ages were randomly distributed across sequencing lanes to avoid experimental bias. Using the same blood draw, the study looked at two additional independent replicas of 1 million unique cDNA reads for two donors, one aged 18 to 29 and the other aged 80 or older.

Library preparation employed 5' RACE. Sequenced using an Illumina HiSeq 2500. A second PCR of about 7 to 12 cycles was performed with a sample-barcoded 5' primer and a J-beta primer mix. A unique molecular identifier was introduced onto each TCR beta cDNA molecule by a template-switch 5' adaptor carrying 12 random nucleotides. Each sample yielded at least 2.5 million CDR3-containing paired-end reads. First-strand cDNA was synthesized from all RNA with the Mint cDNA synthesis kit, primed by a TRBC-specific oligonucleotide. After uracil-DNA glycosylase treatment, a first 18-cycle PCR used universal primers M1SS and BC2_uni_R on all cDNA. On the authors' methods: Normalization of each sample was performed by random selection of 1 million high-quality reads, each carrying a distinct molecular identifier. Reads with shared molecular identifiers were discarded instead of being binned into consensus sequences. CDR3 identification, clonotype clustering and error correction used MiTCR with a Q25 quality threshold and the strictest error-elimination algorithm. A nonparametric unseen species model with Euler transformation was used to estimate a lower bound on total TCR beta diversity. Using fastp at Q25 and MiXCR, TCRdb reprocessed the public reads and kept productive beta chains. Entries that share a CDR3 protein sequence are merged under the most common genes and DNA. Here the V and J calls rest on TCRdb's processing, not on the authors' analysis. The sample has approximately 680,000 distinct CDR3 sequences on record, 32% of them singletons. The ten largest clones take up 15% of the sample.

What the research found in general, with its limitations: Donor CMV infection status was unknown, potentially confounding age-related changes in expanded clonotypes. Compared with the aged group, the long-lived group had more naive CD4+ T cells, fewer expanded clones and increased TCR diversity, a pattern suggesting age selection. Observed TCR beta diversity per million T cells fell roughly linearly with age, and a significant reduction was already apparent by age roughly 40. Total diversity estimates from one million sequenced T cells were considered lower bounds and underestimates. Bulk unsorted PBMC profiling prevented conclusive comparison of naive and antigen-experienced compartments. There was a strong correlation between observed TCR beta diversity and the percentage of naive T cells measured by flow cytometry.

This clonotype was seen at least ten times. Its binding antigen is unknown. Base qualities are missing; no much larger clone stands one base away. The donors were a few dozen Caucasian individuals from Russia, aged roughly 6 to 90 years, who were systemically healthy. Approximately 9 milliliters of peripheral blood were collected from each donor into EDTA-treated Vacutainer tubes. Ficoll-Paque density-gradient centrifugation was used to isolate PBMCs, with at least 7 million per sample. Trizol reagent was used to extract total RNA from PBMCs, with at least 6 micrograms per sample. For every donor, flow cytometry on a PBMC aliquot measured the percentage of naive CD45RAhigh/CD27high T cells. The receptor was isolated from an elderly woman in good health. Donor details come from another sample of the same person, matched by shared clones. Sequencing was performed on blood.

The DNA reads TGTGCCAGCAGCTTACGAGGATATGAGCAGTTCTTC. Its product reads: CASSLRGYEQFF. Here the chain combines TRBV5-6 and TRBJ2-1, with the D gene uncertain. Sequences SGHDT (CDR1) and YYEEEE (CDR2) are obtained from the germline V gene. CDR3 length: 12 amino acids, cysteine to phenylalanine. The DNA shown is the 36-base CDR3, in frame from base 1. Deletion took 2 bases off V and 8 bases off J, with a span of 8 bases between the germline ends.